The rows below give T cell receptor beta chains drawn from one sample of a study of graft-versus-host responses after intestinal transplantation. TCRdb keeps only in-frame clones here, not all; method: immunoSEQ multiplex PCR. The table lists roughly 69,000 clones, around 90% of them singletons. Sequencing was performed on bone marrow, taken approximately 100 weeks after intestinal transplantation. The receptors were gathered from a human patient who received an intestinal transplant, so some T cells may come from the graft donor. Both conserved end residues are part of each CDR3. A D gene is named only where the DNA matches it firmly. A clone size is listed for some rows: how often the clone was seen (once, few, many), or a class if it is expanded.

once	NA	TRBV6-5	TRBJ2-5	CASSYSSGADTQYF	TGTGCCAGCAGTTACTCCTCAGGTGCTGATACCCAGTACTTC
once	NA	TRBV15	TRBJ2-7	CATSRDRVGEQYF	TGTGCCACCAGCAGAGATCGAGTGGGCGAGCAGTACTTC
once	TRBD1	TRBV7-6	TRBJ2-7	CASSFGTAIYEQYF	TGTGCCAGCAGCTTCGGGACAGCAATCTACGAGCAGTACTTC
NA	NA	TRBV5-4	TRBJ2-2	CASSPWDLANTGELFF	TGTGCCAGCAGCCCCTGGGACTTAGCGAACACCGGGGAGCTGTTTTTT
NA	NA	TRBV14	TRBJ2-5	CASSQDGRHWETQYF	TGTGCCAGCAGCCAAGATGGGCGCCACTGGGAGACCCAGTACTTC
NA	NA	TRBV7-9	TRBJ1-4	CASRTNEKLFF	TGTGCCAGCAGGACAAATGAAAAACTGTTTTTT
NA	TRBD1	TRBV11-3	TRBJ2-5	CASSRQGAGETQYF	TGTGCCAGCAGTCGACAGGGGGCGGGAGAGACCCAGTACTTC
once	TRBD2	TRBV12-5	TRBJ2-3	CASGLPGTSGGSSQDTQYF	TGTGCTAGTGGTTTACCCGGGACTAGCGGGGGGAGCTCACAGGATACGCAGTATTTT
NA	NA	TRBV6-5	TRBJ2-2	CASSYISKTGELFF	TGTGCCAGCAGTTACATTAGCAAAACCGGGGAGCTGTTTTTT
NA	TRBD1	TRBV5-4	TRBJ1-1	CASSTWTGLNTEAFF	TGTGCCAGCAGCACCTGGACAGGTTTGAACACTGAAGCTTTCTTT
NA	NA	TRBV4-1	TRBJ1-1	CASSQEWATNTEAFF	TGCGCCAGCAGCCAAGAGTGGGCCACGAACACTGAAGCTTTCTTT
NA	NA	TRBV6-5	TRBJ2-7	CASSYSYAGNYEQYF	TGTGCCAGCAGTTACTCGTACGCAGGGAACTACGAGCAGTACTTC
once	NA	TRBV18	TRBJ2-1	CASSPQGSSYNEQFF	TGTGCCAGCTCACCACAGGGTAGCTCCTACAATGAGCAGTTCTTC
once	NA	TRBV4-2	TRBJ2-3	CASSQVQGRWDAQYF	TGTGCCAGCAGCCAAGTCCAGGGAAGGTGGGATGCGCAGTATTTT
NA	NA	TRBV29-1	TRBJ1-5	CSGENQPQHF	TGCAGCGGCGAAAATCAGCCCCAGCATTTT
NA	NA	TRBV5-1	TRBJ2-7	CASSPDTRYEQYF	TGCGCCAGCAGCCCGGACACCCGCTACGAGCAGTACTTC
once	NA	TRBV28	TRBJ1-4	CASSRDLQTNEKLFF	TGTGCCAGCAGCCGAGATCTACAGACTAATGAAAAACTGTTTTTT
NA	NA	TRBV28	TRBJ2-7	CASRSTGVSYEQYF	TGTGCCAGCAGAAGCACCGGGGTTAGTTACGAGCAGTACTTC
NA	NA	TRBV28	TRBJ1-5	CASSSGTRTYSNQPQHF	TGTGCCAGCAGTTCCGGGACACGCACTTATAGCAATCAGCCCCAGCATTTT
NA	NA	TRBV7-9	TRBJ1-5	CASSLAPSGSGNQPQHF	TGTGCCAGCAGCTTAGCGCCGTCGGGATCGGGCAATCAGCCCCAGCATTTT
NA	NA	TRBV5-5	TRBJ2-3	CASSPSPVRGTDTQYF	TGTGCCAGCAGCCCTTCCCCGGTACGTGGCACAGATACGCAGTATTTT
NA	NA	TRBV10-3	TRBJ1-5	CAISDGYSNQPQHF	TGTGCCATCAGTGACGGATATAGCAATCAGCCCCAGCATTTT
NA	NA	TRBV7-9	TRBJ1-1	CASSLQPSMNTEAFF	TGTGCCAGCAGCTTACAACCGTCGATGAACACTGAAGCTTTCTTT